This record looks at one T cell receptor (beta chain) sequence and its context. The data derive from a study of blood T cell repertoires in COVID-19. Overall study: Acute and convalescent COVID-19 specimens originated in the United States, Italy and Spain.

There are 16 residues in the CDR3. In the authors' workflow: Amplification of reference gene primers provided the estimated nucleated cell counts. Assay used: immunoSEQ multiplex PCR; TCRdb lists only in-frame clones, some missing. The DNA was the basis for D and trimming; V, J and clone size are from that table. The sample includes around 130,000 clones, roughly 84% of them seen just once. Categorization into cohorts depended on clinical history that participants reported. Recovered Cohort 3 donors showed two negative PCRs, clearance, or symptom resolution. The sequencing sample was made of PBMCs or T cells enriched from blood (not recorded which). This clonotype was obtained from a woman younger than 45 who had recovered from COVID-19. The J gene is TRBJ2-3, the V gene TRBV21-1; the listed D gene, TRBD1, was not tested against the DNA. TRBV21-1 is described as a pseudogene. This CDR3 is CASNLHRDRATDTQYF. CDR3 bases: TGTGCCAGCAACCTACACCGGGACAGAGCCACAGATACGCAGTATTTT.